The 32 T cell receptor beta chains below all came from one sample that was sequenced in a study of OX40 agonist ivuxolimab in advanced cancers. Sequencing used immunoSEQ multiplex PCR; TCRdb keeps in-frame clones, though not all of them. The data contain 65,000 to 80,000 clones, around 86% of them singletons. The sequenced sample was CD4+ or CD8+ T cells sorted from blood, obtained in a trial of the OX40 agonist ivuxolimab. Every receptor here comes from an adult with an advanced solid tumor such as melanoma, head and neck, liver or kidney cancer.

CDR3 nucleotide sequence: TGTGCCAGCAAAACGGGAAACTCTGGAAACACCATATATTTT. Residues: CASKTGNSGNTIYF. The J gene is TRBJ1-3, the V gene TRBV6-6; no clear D. Per the germline V gene, CDR1 is MNHNY and CDR2 is SVGAGI (reference sequence). Trimming removed 7 bases from V and 0 bases from J, with 10 bases in between. The CDR3 sequence is 14 residues long.

The chain employs TRBV7-2 and TRBJ2-1; possibly TRBD2 for D (5 bases). The V end lost 7 bases, the J end lost 5 bases, and 12 bases lay between the germline ends. The CDR3 loop spans 13 amino acids. The germline V gene has CDR1 SGHTA and CDR2 FQGNSA. This CDR3 reads CASKVPSNNEQFF. The CDR3, as DNA: TGTGCCAGCAAGGTGCCTAGCAACAATGAGCAGTTCTTC.

CDR3 bases: TGTGCCAGCACGCCGGGACCAATTAATCAGCCCCAGCATTTT. This translates into CASTPGPINQPQHF. V usage is TRBV28 and J usage is TRBJ1-5; D may be TRBD1 (5 bases). V dropped 7 bases and J dropped 4 bases, with 14 bases sitting between them. The CDR3 contains 14 residues. The germline CDR1 and CDR2 sequences are MDHEN and SYDVKM.

This clone was seen only a few times. This chain uses TRBV6-1 with TRBJ2-3; 8 bases match TRBD1. The germline gives CDR1 MNHNS, CDR2 SASEGT. The CDR3 has 15 amino acids. With 6 bases clipped from V and 3 bases from J, the junction kept 8 bases outside the gene matches. CDR3 region: CASRGQVGLTDTQYF. The CDR3 nucleotides read TGTGCCAGCAGGGGACAGGTGGGGCTGACAGATACGCAGTATTTT.

This clone occurred once. The genes are TRBV6-6 and TRBJ2-7; 11 bases agree with TRBD2. The CDR3 covers 16 residues. Losses at the gene ends were 2 bases for V and 3 bases for J; bases not matched to a gene: 6. Germline CDR1 MNHNY, CDR2 SVGAGI (reference sequence). CDR3: CASSYGTSGSGYEQYF. DNA of the CDR3: TGTGCCAGCAGTTACGGAACTAGCGGGAGTGGCTACGAGCAGTACTTC.

This clone was seen a few times. This chain joins TRBV7-3 and TRBJ1-4; the D is unclear. The length of the CDR3 is 11 residues. The V gene lost 7 bases and the J gene lost 8 bases, with 8 bases spanning the gap. Germline V lookup: CDR1 SGHTA, CDR2 FQGTGA. The CDR3 nucleotides read TGTGCCAGCACCCCGACAGAAAAACTGTTTTTT. Translated, it gives CASTPTEKLFF.

This chain uses TRBV7-8 with TRBJ2-7, with 8 bases fitting TRBD1. Germline assignment: CDR1 SGHVS and CDR2 FQNEAQ. This CDR3 region has 15 residues. The V gene end was trimmed by 0 bases and the J gene end by 3 bases; junction bases not matched to a gene: 4. The CDR3, as DNA: TGTGCCAGCAGCTTAGCAGGACAGGGAGGCTACGAGCAGTACTTC. Protein product: CASSLAGQGGYEQYF.

The chain uses TRBV28 and TRBJ2-1, with D possibly matching TRBD2 (6 bases). Trimming left V 5 bases short and J 3 bases short, with 14 bases between. Germline CDR1 reads MDHEN; CDR2 reads SYDVKM. The CDR3 consists of 15 residues. CDR3 in amino acids: CASSRPGLLYNEQFF. In DNA, the CDR3 is TGTGCCAGCAGTCGTCCGGGACTGCTCTACAATGAGCAGTTCTTC.

This chain links TRBV27 with TRBJ2-1; 11 bases match TRBD2. V shed 4 bases, J shed 4 bases, and the junction held 6 bases outside the gene matches. Germline loops: CDR1 MNHEY, CDR2 SMNVEV (reference sequence). This CDR3 comprises 16 residues. CDR3 coding DNA: TGTGCCAGCAGTTCTGACCTAGCGGGGGGATACAATGAGCAGTTCTTC. It is translated as CASSSDLAGGYNEQFF.

The chain is built from TRBV2 and TRBJ1-6; 9 nucleotides line up with TRBD1. The CDR3 is 13 amino acids. Per the germline V gene, CDR1 is SNHLY and CDR2 is FYNNEI. As DNA, the CDR3 is TGTGCTACTACCGGGACAGGGTTTCCACCCCTCCACTTT. Its protein product is CATTGTGFPPLHF.

The chain is built from TRBV7-2 and TRBJ2-2; D is unclear. The CDR3 sequence is 13 residues long. CDR1 SGHTA and CDR2 FQGNSA come from the germline V gene. V was trimmed by 1 base and J by 7 bases, leaving 7 bases between them. CDR3 sequence (DNA): TGTGCCAGCAGCTTAGTCGTCCGCGGGGAGCTGTTTTTT. This encodes CASSLVVRGELFF.

The V gene is TRBV2, the J gene TRBJ2-5; D perhaps matches TRBD2 (6 bases). Per the germline V gene, CDR1 is SNHLY and CDR2 is FYNNEI. V lost 7 bases, J lost 3 bases, and 15 bases lay in between. The CDR3 runs 14 residues. The CDR3 here is CASTPIAVKETQYF. CDR3 coding DNA: TGTGCCAGCACACCGATAGCGGTGAAAGAGACCCAGTACTTC.

The rearrangement links TRBV29-1 to TRBJ1-1, with a tentative D call TRBD1 (5 bases). There are 13 residues in the CDR3. V lost 6 bases and J 1 base, leaving 12 bases between the germline ends. CDR1 and CDR2 (germline): SQVTM, ANQGSEA. In DNA form, the CDR3 reads TGCAGCGTGAACAAGGGGCGGAACACTGAAGCTTTCTTT. It is translated as CSVNKGRNTEAFF.

The rearrangement links TRBV7-8 to TRBJ2-1, with 7 bases identical to TRBD1. V shed 3 bases and J 2 bases; nucleotides not matched to a gene: 10. Germline V gives CDR1 SGHVS, CDR2 FQNEAQ. This CDR3 has 17 amino acids. The CDR3: CASSLRAVQGTYNEQFF. The CDR3 nucleotides are TGTGCCAGCAGCTTGAGGGCCGTACAGGGGACCTACAATGAGCAGTTCTTC.

The V call is TRBV20-1, the J call TRBJ1-1, with 7 positions matching TRBD1. Germline V gives CDR1 DFQATT, CDR2 SNEGSKA (reference sequence). This CDR3 has 11 amino acids. J lost 10 bases, V lost 4 bases, and 6 bases had no gene match. CDR3 in amino acids: CSATGQVGAFF. The CDR3 DNA follows: TGCAGTGCTACTGGACAGGTTGGAGCTTTCTTT.

The chain recombines TRBV6-5 with TRBJ1-2, with D perhaps matching TRBD1 (6 bases). The germline CDR1 and CDR2 sequences are MNHEY and SVGAGI. V dropped 4 bases and J dropped 5 bases, with 8 bases sitting between them. This CDR3 is 12 amino acids long. This CDR3 is CASSWDTYGYTF. The CDR3 DNA is TGTGCCAGCAGTTGGGACACGTATGGCTACACCTTC.

Turning to this clone: The junction shows a germline mismatch at one end, possibly a read error. This specimen includes other DNA sequences encoding the same CDR3. The rearrangement links TRBV4-3 to TRBJ1-6; TRBD1 might be the D (6 bases). There are 16 residues in the CDR3. Germline assignment: CDR1 LGHNA and CDR2 YSLEER. The CDR3 reads CASSQDRGGNNSPLHF. CDR3 DNA: TGCGCTAGCAGCCAAGATCGGGGGGGCAATAATTCACCCCTCCACTTT.

The V gene is TRBV19, the J gene TRBJ2-3; D unresolved. CDR1 LNHDA and CDR2 SQIVND come from the germline V gene (reference sequence). The CDR3 is 15 residues long. V was clipped by 1 base and J by 4 bases, with 12 bases between them. CDR3 loop: CASSIVVGNADTQYF. The DNA for the CDR3 is TGTGCCAGTAGTATAGTTGTAGGAAACGCAGATACGCAGTATTTT. The variable domain in full, with the rest retrieved from reference TRBV19 and TRBJ2-3, is DGGITQSPKYLFRKEGQNVTLSCEQNLNHDAMYWYRQDPGQGLRLIYYSQIVNDFQKGDIAEGYSVSREKKESFPLTVTSAQKNPTAFYLCASSIVVGNADTQYFGPGTRLTVL.

The chain uses TRBV6-4 and TRBJ1-3, with D possibly TRBD1 on 5 matching bases. Germline V gene lookup returns CDR1 MRHNA and CDR2 SNTAGT. There are 20 residues in the CDR3. V dropped 5 bases and J dropped 0 bases, with 26 bases sitting between them. CDR3 region: CASSRPRDQIIYYSGNTIYF. Here the CDR3 DNA reads TGTGCCAGCAGTCGACCTCGGGACCAAATAATATATTACTCTGGAAACACCATATATTTT.

This rearrangement joins TRBV6-1 to TRBJ2-7, with TRBD1 matching over 8 bases. This CDR3 comprises 13 residues. Germline V gene sequence: CDR1 MNHNS, CDR2 SASEGT. V lost 7 bases, J lost 5 bases, and 7 bases stayed unmatched. The CDR3 sequence: CASIGTGRNEQYF. The DNA for the CDR3 is TGTGCCAGCATAGGGACAGGTCGGAACGAGCAGTACTTC.

This clone was detected only once. The J gene is TRBJ2-5, the V gene TRBV28; tentatively, D is TRBD2 (5 bases). CDR3 size: 15 residues. The V gene lost 5 bases and the J gene lost 1 base, with 14 bases spanning the gap. Germline CDR1 is MDHEN and CDR2 is SYDVKM. CDR3: CASSATAAVQETQYF. In DNA form, the CDR3 reads TGTGCCAGCAGTGCCACAGCGGCAGTCCAAGAGACCCAGTACTTC. Full variable domain (rest looked up from reference TRBV28 and TRBJ2-5): DVKVTQSSRYLVKRTGEKVFLECVQDMDHENMFWYRQDPGLGLRLIYFSYDVKMKEKGDIPEGYSVSREKKERFSLILESASTNQTSMYLCASSATAAVQETQYFGPGTRLLVL.

This chain links TRBV27 with TRBJ1-5; 7 bases agree with TRBD1. The CDR3 extends over 12 amino acids. V shed 5 bases, J shed 9 bases, and the junction held 4 bases outside the gene matches. Germline CDR1 MNHEY, CDR2 SMNVEV (reference sequence). CDR3 sequence reads: CASSRGQGPQHF. The CDR3 DNA is TGTGCCAGCAGTAGGGGGCAGGGGCCCCAGCATTTT.

This chain links TRBV28 with TRBJ2-7; 12 bases agree with TRBD2. The CDR3 contains 15 residues. Germline-derived CDR1 and CDR2 are MDHEN and SYDVKM. The V gene end was trimmed by 6 bases and the J gene end by 6 bases; junction bases not matched to a gene: 9. Written as DNA, the CDR3 is TGTGCCAGCAGCCCACCTAGCGGGGGGGCGATCGAGCAGTACTTC. This codes for CASSPPSGGAIEQYF.

The chain is built from TRBV5-6 and TRBJ1-4, with D unclear. The CDR3 totals 15 residues. Between the trimmed V and J ends, which lost 1 base and 3 bases, there was a span of 10 bases. Germline V gene sequence: CDR1 SGHDT, CDR2 YYEEEE. CDR3: CASSLITRPNEKLFF. DNA for the CDR3: TGTGCCAGCAGCTTGATTACGAGACCTAATGAAAAACTGTTTTTT. Drawing the rest from reference TRBV5-6 and TRBJ1-4, the complete variable domain is DAGVTQSPTHLIKTRGQQVTLRCSPKSGHDTVSWYQQALGQGPQFIFQYYEEEERQRGNFPDRFSGHQFPNYSSELNVNALLLGDSALYLCASSLITRPNEKLFFGSGTQLSVL.

The J gene is TRBJ2-5, the V gene TRBV7-3; 9 bases are shared with TRBD2. This CDR3 spans 14 amino acids. Germline CDR1 is SGHTA and CDR2 is FQGTGA. V shed 1 base and J 9 bases; nucleotides not matched to a gene: 6. CDR3 region: CASSLRGGGAPQYF. The CDR3 DNA reads as TGTGCCAGCAGCTTAAGGGGCGGGGGGGCCCCCCAGTACTTC.

The rearrangement uses TRBV30 and TRBJ1-1, with 10 bases lining up with TRBD1. The CDR3 is made up of 14 amino acids. Germline V CDR1 and CDR2: GTSNPN, SVGIG (reference sequence). Unmatched junction bases numbered 7, after V lost 3 bases and J lost 6 bases. CDR3 in amino acids: CAWSRDRGRSEAFF. In nucleotides, the CDR3 is TGTGCCTGGAGCAGAGACAGGGGGCGGTCTGAAGCTTTCTTT. Filled out from reference TRBV30 and TRBJ1-1, the complete variable domain reads SQTIHQWPATLVQPVGSPLSLECTVEGTSNPNLYWYRQAAGRGLQLLFYSVGIGQISSEVPQNLSASRPQDRQFILSSKKLLLSDSGFYLCAWSRDRGRSEAFFGQGTRLTVV.

This chain connects TRBV4-3 to TRBJ2-3, with a weak D call TRBD2 (5 bases). V was pared by 1 base and J by 0 bases, with 11 bases between. CDR1 is LGHNA, CDR2 YSLEER, per germline. The CDR3 loop spans 16 amino acids. CDR3 sequence reads: CASSQAGASSTDTQYF. The CDR3 DNA sequence: TGCGCCAGCAGCCAAGCAGGAGCTAGCAGCACAGATACGCAGTATTTT.

V and J are TRBV4-3 and TRBJ1-5; D not certain. V lost 1 base, J lost 3 bases, and 10 bases lay in between. Germline lookup yields CDR1 LGHNA and CDR2 YSLEER. The length of the CDR3 is 15 residues. In nucleotides, the CDR3 is TGCGCCAGCAGCCAAGGGTGGTTAAACAATCAGCCCCAGCATTTT. Translating it yields CASSQGWLNNQPQHF.

The rearrangement links TRBV7-2 to TRBJ1-3; no clear D gene. Germline-derived CDR1 and CDR2 are SGHTA and FQGNSA. V lost 6 bases and J lost 4, with 13 bases in between. There are 14 residues in the CDR3. This chain's CDR3 is CASSRSALGNTIYF. Here the CDR3 DNA reads TGTGCCAGCAGTCGATCTGCCCTGGGAAACACCATATATTTT.

This clone has more than one count but fewer than ten. The chain has TRBV7-6 and TRBJ1-2; 7 bases are shared with TRBD1. V gave up 1 base and J gave up 4 bases; unmatched junction bases: 0. This CDR3 is built from 13 residues. Germline CDR1 and CDR2: SGHVS and FNYEAQ. The CDR3 coding sequence is TGTGCCAGCAGCTTAGGACAGGGCTATGGCTACACCTTC. Protein sequence: CASSLGQGYGYTF.

This chain links TRBV5-6 with TRBJ1-4; D perhaps matches TRBD1 (5 bases). Trimming took 3 bases from V and 8 from J, leaving 20 bases between them. This CDR3 has 16 amino acids. Germline V gives CDR1 SGHDT, CDR2 YYEEEE. This chain's CDR3 is CASSSSGPQFREKLFF. Here the CDR3 DNA reads TGTGCCAGCAGCTCATCGGGGCCTCAGTTTCGGGAAAAACTGTTTTTT. Variable domain in full (rest from reference TRBV5-6 and TRBJ1-4): DAGVTQSPTHLIKTRGQQVTLRCSPKSGHDTVSWYQQALGQGPQFIFQYYEEEERQRGNFPDRFSGHQFPNYSSELNVNALLLGDSALYLCASSSSGPQFREKLFFGSGTQLSVL.

The chain couples TRBV2 to TRBJ2-1; D may be TRBD2 (6 bases). V was shortened by 4 bases and J by 6 bases, with 13 bases between the two germline ends. The CDR3 runs to 14 residues. Germline V lookup: CDR1 SNHLY, CDR2 FYNNEI. The CDR3 DNA reads as TGTGCCAGCAGTGCTCAGGGACTTCTCAATGAGCAGTTCTTC. Translation gives CASSAQGLLNEQFF. The variable domain in full, with the rest retrieved from reference TRBV2 and TRBJ2-1, is EPEVTQTPSHQVTQMGQEVILRCVPISNHLYFYWYRQILGQKVEFLVSFYNNEISEKSEIFDDQFSVERPDGSNFTLKIRSTKLEDSAMYFCASSAQGLLNEQFFGPGTRLTVL.